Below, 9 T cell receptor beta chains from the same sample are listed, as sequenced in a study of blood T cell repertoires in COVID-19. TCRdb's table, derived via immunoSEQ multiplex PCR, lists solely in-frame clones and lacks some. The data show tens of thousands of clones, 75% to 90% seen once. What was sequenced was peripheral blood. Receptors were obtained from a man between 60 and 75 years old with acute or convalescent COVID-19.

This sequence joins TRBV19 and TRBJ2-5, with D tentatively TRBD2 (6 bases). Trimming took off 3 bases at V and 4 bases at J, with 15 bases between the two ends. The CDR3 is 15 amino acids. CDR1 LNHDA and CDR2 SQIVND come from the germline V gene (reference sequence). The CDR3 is CASSMVAGWTETQYF. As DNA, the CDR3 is TGTGCCAGTAGTATGGTGGCGGGGTGGACAGAGACCCAGTACTTC.

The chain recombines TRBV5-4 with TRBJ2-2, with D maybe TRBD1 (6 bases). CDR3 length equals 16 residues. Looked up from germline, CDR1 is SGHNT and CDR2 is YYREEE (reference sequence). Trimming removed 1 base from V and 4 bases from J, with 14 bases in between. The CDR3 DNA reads TGTGCCAGCAGCTTGCCAGGGGTCTCTAGCACCGGGGAGCTGTTTTTT. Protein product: CASSLPGVSSTGELFF. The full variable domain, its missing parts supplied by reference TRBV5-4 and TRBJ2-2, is ETGVTQSPTHLIKTRGQQVTLRCSSQSGHNTVSWYQQALGQGPQFIFQYYREEENGRGNFPPRFSGLQFPNYSSELNVNALELDDSALYLCASSLPGVSSTGELFFGEGSRLTVL.

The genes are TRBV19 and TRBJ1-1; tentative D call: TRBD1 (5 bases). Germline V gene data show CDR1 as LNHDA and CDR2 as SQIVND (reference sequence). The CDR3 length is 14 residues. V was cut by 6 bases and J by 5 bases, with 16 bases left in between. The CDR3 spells CASRGRDQTTEAFF. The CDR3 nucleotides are TGTGCCAGTAGGGGGAGGGACCAGACGACTGAAGCTTTCTTT.

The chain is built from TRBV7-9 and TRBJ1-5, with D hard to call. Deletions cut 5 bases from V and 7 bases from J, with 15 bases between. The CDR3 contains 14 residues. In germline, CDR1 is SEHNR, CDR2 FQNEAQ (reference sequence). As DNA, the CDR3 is TGTGCCAGCAGCGAGGGTGGGTTCGGGCAGCCCCAGCATTTT. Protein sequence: CASSEGGFGQPQHF.

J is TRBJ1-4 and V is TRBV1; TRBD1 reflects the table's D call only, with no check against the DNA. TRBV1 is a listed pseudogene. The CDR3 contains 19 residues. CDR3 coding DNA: TGCACCAGCAGCCAAGAGGGGATGCAACAGGGGGCCCCTAATGAAAAACTGTTTTTT. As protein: CTSSQEGMQQGAPNEKLFF.

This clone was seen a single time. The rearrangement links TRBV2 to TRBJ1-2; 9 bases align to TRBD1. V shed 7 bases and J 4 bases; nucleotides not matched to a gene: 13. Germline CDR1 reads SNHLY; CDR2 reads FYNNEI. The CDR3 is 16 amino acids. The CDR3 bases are TGTGCCAGCACCTCCCGGTCCACAGGGGGCGTCTATGGCTACACCTTC. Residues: CASTSRSTGGVYGYTF.

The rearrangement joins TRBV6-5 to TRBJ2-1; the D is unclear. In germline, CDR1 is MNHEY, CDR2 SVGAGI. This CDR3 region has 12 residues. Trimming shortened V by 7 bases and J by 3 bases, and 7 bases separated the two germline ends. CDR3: CASTRLYNEQFF. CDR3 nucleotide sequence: TGTGCCAGCACGCGTCTCTACAATGAGCAGTTCTTC.

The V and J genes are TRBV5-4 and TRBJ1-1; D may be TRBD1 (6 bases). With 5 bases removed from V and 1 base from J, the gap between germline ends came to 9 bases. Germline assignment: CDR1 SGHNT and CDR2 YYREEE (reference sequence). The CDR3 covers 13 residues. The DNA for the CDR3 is TGTGCCAGCAGTGGACAGCCGAACACTGAAGCTTTCTTT. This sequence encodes CASSGQPNTEAFF.

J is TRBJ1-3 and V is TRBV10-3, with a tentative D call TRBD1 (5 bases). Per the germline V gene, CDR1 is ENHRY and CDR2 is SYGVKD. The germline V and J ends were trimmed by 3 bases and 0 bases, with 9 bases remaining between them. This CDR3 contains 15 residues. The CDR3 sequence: CAISDLQDSGNTIYF. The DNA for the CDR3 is TGTGCCATCAGTGATTTACAGGACTCTGGAAACACCATATATTTT.